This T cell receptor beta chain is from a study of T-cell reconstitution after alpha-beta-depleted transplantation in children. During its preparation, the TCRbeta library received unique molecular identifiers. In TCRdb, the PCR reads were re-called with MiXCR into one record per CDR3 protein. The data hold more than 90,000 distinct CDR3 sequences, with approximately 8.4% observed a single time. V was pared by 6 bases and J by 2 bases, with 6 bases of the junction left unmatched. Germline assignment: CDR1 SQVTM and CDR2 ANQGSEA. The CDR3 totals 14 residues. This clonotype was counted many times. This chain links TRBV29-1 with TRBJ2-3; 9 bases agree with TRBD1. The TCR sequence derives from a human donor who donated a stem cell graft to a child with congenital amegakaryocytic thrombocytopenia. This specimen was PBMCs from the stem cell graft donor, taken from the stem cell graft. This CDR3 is CSVPGQGNTDTQYF. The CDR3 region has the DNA TGCAGCGTCCCGGGACAGGGTAACACAGATACGCAGTATTTT.